The sequence of this T cell receptor (beta chain) was determined in a study of early T cells in non-severe SARS-CoV-2 infection. CDR1 and CDR2 from the germline V gene are DFQATT and SNEGSKA (reference sequence). The CDR3 spans 14 residues. On this clonotype: It may be a read error: a sequence one base away is much more abundant.

TCRdb redid the calling of the 5' RACE reads with MiXCR, one entry per CDR3 protein. This sample yields 65,000 to 95,000 distinct CDR3 sequences, of which around 9.9% are seen a single time; about 4.8% belongs to the top ten. Material for sequencing was whole blood. The receptor comes from an adult who was a healthcare worker with PCR-confirmed SARS-CoV-2 infection or an uninfected control (not recorded which). The rearrangement joins TRBV20-1 to TRBJ2-1; 8 nucleotides align to TRBD2. CDR3 region: CSTSIGRDYNEQFF. The CDR3 nucleotides are TGCAGTACTAGTATCGGGAGGGATTACAATGAGCAGTTCTTC.